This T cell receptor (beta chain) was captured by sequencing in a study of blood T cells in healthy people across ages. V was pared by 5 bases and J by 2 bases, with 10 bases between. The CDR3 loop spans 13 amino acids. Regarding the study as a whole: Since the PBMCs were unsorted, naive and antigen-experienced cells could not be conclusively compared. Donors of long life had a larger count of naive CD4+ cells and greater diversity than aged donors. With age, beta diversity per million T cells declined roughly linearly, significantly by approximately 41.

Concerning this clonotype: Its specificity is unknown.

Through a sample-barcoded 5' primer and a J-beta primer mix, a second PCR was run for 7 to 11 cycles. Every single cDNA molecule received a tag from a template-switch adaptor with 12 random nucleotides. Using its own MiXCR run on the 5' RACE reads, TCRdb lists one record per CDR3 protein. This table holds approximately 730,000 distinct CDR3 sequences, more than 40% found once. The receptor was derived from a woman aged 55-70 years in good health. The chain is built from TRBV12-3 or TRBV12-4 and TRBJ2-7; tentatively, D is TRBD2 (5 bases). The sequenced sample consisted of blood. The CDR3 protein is CASSRVRAYEQYF. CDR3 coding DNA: TGTGCCAGCAGTAGAGTGAGGGCCTACGAGCAGTACTTC.